The subject of this entry is one TCR beta chain. Its matching antigen is unknown. This CDR3 comprises 12 residues. Germline loops: CDR1 SQVTM, CDR2 ANQGSEA. V dropped 4 bases and J dropped 4 bases, with 10 bases sitting between them. This entry is derived from a study of cytotoxic CD8 clonotypes in ibrutinib-treated CLL. Study in general: Samples showed on average 255,043 productive templates and 80,000 to 100,000 productive rearrangements.

The table came from immunoSEQ multiplex PCR; TCRdb's copy has only in-frame clones and leaves some out. The sample lists 40,000 to 50,000 clones, 50% to 65% occurring once. Study findings and constraints: Clonotypes that were public were uncommon, and they contracted or stayed stable on treatment. Baseline clonality exceeded age-matched healthy donors and tracked circulating CD8+ T-cell counts.

This sequence was found in a human donor with chronic lymphocytic leukemia. The rearrangement uses TRBV29-1 and TRBJ1-2, with a possible D match to TRBD1 (6 bases). Sequencing used PBMCs, obtained after 24 months of ibrutinib treatment. CDR3 loop: CSVGGGTYGYTF. The CDR3 DNA sequence: TGCAGCGTTGGGGGGGGCACCTATGGCTACACCTTC.